This T cell receptor beta chain was sequenced for a study of prognosis after radiotherapy for stage I lung cancer. The wider study: There were a few patients who developed distant metastases (median about seven months) after radiotherapy, while approximately 16 showed no significant progression.

This clonotype was detected ten times or more. This CDR3 has 16 residues. Trimming pared 0 bases from V and 1 base from J, leaving 12 bases between. Germline CDR1 reads LGHDT; CDR2 reads YNNKEL (reference sequence). Genomic DNA was subjected to two-round multiplex PCR for amplification of TCR beta CDR3. Used in first-round PCR were primers specific to each TRBV and TRBJ gene. Universal primers featured in the second PCR round. One entry per CDR3 protein, called by TCRdb with MiXCR from the multiplex PCR reads. The sample consists of roughly 30,000 distinct CDR3 sequences, under 40% of them appearing once.

The chain links TRBV3-1 to TRBJ1-2; D is ambiguous. Material: PBMCs, obtained before or after stereotactic body radiation therapy (not recorded which). The receptor's source is a donor aged 50 or older with non-small cell lung cancer. The CDR3 nucleotides read TGTGCCAGCAGCCAAGAGGTGACGAATCATAACTATGGCTACACCTTC. Translated, it gives CASSQEVTNHNYGYTF.